The entry below describes one T cell receptor beta chain. Its binding antigen is unknown. Per-base qualities were not stored, and no clone one base away is much larger. In the germline V gene, CDR1 corresponds to MNHEY and CDR2 to SVGAGI. The CDR3 runs 14 residues from the cysteine to the phenylalanine. Of all the DNA, just the CDR3 is kept, 42 bases in frame from base 1. Trimming leaves V shorter by 7 bases and J shorter by 2 bases, with the junction holding 1 base beyond the gene matches. Library prep was done by the immunoSEQ multiplex PCR assay. Sourced from immuneACCESS, this table was stored by TCRdb with only in-frame sequences that have V and J called. A share of the clones is absent; for the studies checked, an unresolved V gene accounts for under half, and the remainder has no known explanation. In all, the sample holds 160,000 or so clones, and around 96% of those were seen once. Clones ranked in the top ten supply 1% of the sample.

These data originate in a study of control samples from healthy donors and cancer patients (dated by TCRdb to the early 2020s). Here the chain combines TRBV6-5 and TRBJ2-1; TRBD2 matches 11 bases in the middle. The specimen was blood. The TCR comes from a woman younger than 45 in good health. The CDR3 in this case is CASISGGAYNEQFF. The nucleotide sequence is TGTGCCAGCATTAGCGGGGGGGCCTACAATGAGCAGTTCTTC.